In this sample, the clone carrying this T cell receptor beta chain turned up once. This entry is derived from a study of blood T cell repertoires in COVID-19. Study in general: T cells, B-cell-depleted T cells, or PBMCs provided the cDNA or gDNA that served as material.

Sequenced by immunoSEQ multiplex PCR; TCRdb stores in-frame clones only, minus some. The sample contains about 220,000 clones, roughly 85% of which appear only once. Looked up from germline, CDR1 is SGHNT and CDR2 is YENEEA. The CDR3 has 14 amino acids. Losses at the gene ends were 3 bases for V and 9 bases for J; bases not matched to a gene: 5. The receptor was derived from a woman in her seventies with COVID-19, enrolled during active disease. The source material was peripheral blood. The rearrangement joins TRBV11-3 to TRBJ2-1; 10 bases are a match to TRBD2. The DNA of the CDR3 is TGTGCCAGCAGCTTTAGCGGGGGGACGGGTGAGCAGTTCTTC. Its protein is CASSFSGGTGEQFF.